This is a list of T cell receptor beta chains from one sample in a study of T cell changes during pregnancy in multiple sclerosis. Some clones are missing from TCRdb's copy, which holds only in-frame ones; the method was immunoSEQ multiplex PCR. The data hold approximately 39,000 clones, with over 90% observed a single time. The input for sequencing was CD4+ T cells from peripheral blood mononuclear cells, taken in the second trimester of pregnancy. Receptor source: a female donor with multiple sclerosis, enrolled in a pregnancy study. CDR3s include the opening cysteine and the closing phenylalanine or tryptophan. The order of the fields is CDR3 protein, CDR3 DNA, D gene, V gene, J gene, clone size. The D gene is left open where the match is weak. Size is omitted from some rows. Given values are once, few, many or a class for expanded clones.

cdr3_aa: CASSPAVLAQETQYF
cdr3_nt: TGTGCCAGCAGCCCCGCTGTCCTGGCTCAAGAGACCCAGTACTTC
d_call: .
v_call: TRBV14
j_call: TRBJ2-5
clone_size: .

cdr3_aa: CASSLSEETQYF
cdr3_nt: TGTGCCAGCAGTTTATCGGAAGAGACCCAGTACTTC
d_call: .
v_call: TRBV28
j_call: TRBJ2-5
clone_size: .

cdr3_aa: CASSFRTGGTSGANVLTF
cdr3_nt: TGTGCCAGCAGCTTTAGGACAGGGGGCACCTCTGGGGCCAACGTCCTGACTTTC
d_call: TRBD1
v_call: TRBV7-3
j_call: TRBJ2-6
clone_size: .

cdr3_aa: CALGGSPSEAFF
cdr3_nt: TGTGCCCTGGGAGGCTCCCCATCAGAAGCTTTCTTT
d_call: .
v_call: TRBV28
j_call: TRBJ1-1
clone_size: .

cdr3_aa: CASSPRSGRYNEQFF
cdr3_nt: TGTGCCAGCAGCCCCCGGAGTGGCCGATACAATGAGCAGTTCTTC
d_call: .
v_call: TRBV7-8
j_call: TRBJ2-1
clone_size: .

cdr3_aa: CASSFFQRGGIDTQYF
cdr3_nt: TGTGCCAGCAGTTTTTTTCAGCGGGGCGGTATAGATACGCAGTATTTT
d_call: TRBD2
v_call: TRBV27
j_call: TRBJ2-3
clone_size: .

cdr3_aa: CASSPRDRGSRYGYTF
cdr3_nt: TGTGCCAGCAGTCCACGGGACAGGGGTTCTCGCTATGGCTACACCTTC
d_call: TRBD1
v_call: TRBV28
j_call: TRBJ1-2
clone_size: .

cdr3_aa: CASSQAPGGADTEAFF
cdr3_nt: TGTGCCAGCAGCCAAGCCCCAGGAGGGGCTGACACTGAAGCTTTCTTT
d_call: .
v_call: TRBV4-2
j_call: TRBJ1-1
clone_size: .

cdr3_aa: CASTSFRGIYGYTF
cdr3_nt: TGTGCCAGCACCTCGTTTCGGGGAATATATGGCTACACCTTC
d_call: .
v_call: TRBV28
j_call: TRBJ1-2
clone_size: .

cdr3_aa: CASSPWTSSYNEQFF
cdr3_nt: TGTGCCAGCAGCCCATGGACTAGCTCCTACAATGAGCAGTTCTTC
d_call: TRBD2
v_call: TRBV7-2
j_call: TRBJ2-1
clone_size: .

cdr3_aa: CASSRGPSIAGVSQETQYF
cdr3_nt: TGCGCCAGCAGCCGGGGCCCATCAATTGCGGGAGTTTCCCAAGAGACCCAGTACTTC
d_call: TRBD2
v_call: TRBV5-1
j_call: TRBJ2-5
clone_size: .

cdr3_aa: CASSLPGTANTDTQYF
cdr3_nt: TGCGCCAGCAGCTTGCCCGGGACAGCTAACACAGATACGCAGTATTTT
d_call: TRBD1
v_call: TRBV5-1
j_call: TRBJ2-3
clone_size: .

cdr3_aa: CASSKSGGPSDTQYF
cdr3_nt: TGTGCCAGTAGTAAATCGGGAGGGCCATCAGATACGCAGTATTTT
d_call: TRBD2
v_call: TRBV19
j_call: TRBJ2-3
clone_size: .

cdr3_aa: CASSLRGSGNQPQHF
cdr3_nt: TGTGCCAGCAGTTTAAGGGGAAGTGGCAATCAGCCCCAGCATTTT
d_call: .
v_call: TRBV27
j_call: TRBJ1-5
clone_size: .

cdr3_aa: CASSLGKGGTSPLHF
cdr3_nt: TGTGCCAGCAGCTTAGGTAAAGGGGGAACTTCACCCCTCCACTTT
d_call: .
v_call: TRBV13
j_call: TRBJ1-6
clone_size: once

cdr3_aa: CASCHNRGRYQTQYF
cdr3_nt: TGTGCCAGTTGTCACAACAGGGGAAGGTACCAGACCCAGTACTTC
d_call: TRBD1
v_call: TRBV6-1
j_call: TRBJ2-5
clone_size: .

cdr3_aa: CASSGQGASSYNEQFF
cdr3_nt: TGTGCCAGCAGCGGCCAGGGGGCCAGCTCCTACAATGAGCAGTTCTTC
d_call: TRBD1
v_call: TRBV6-6
j_call: TRBJ2-1
clone_size: .

cdr3_aa: CASSPSGANVLTF
cdr3_nt: TGTGCCAGCAGCCCTTCGGGGGCCAACGTCCTGACTTTC
d_call: .
v_call: TRBV11-3
j_call: TRBJ2-6
clone_size: .

cdr3_aa: CASSSQGSGNTIYF
cdr3_nt: TGTGCCAGCTCATCCCAGGGTTCTGGAAACACCATATATTTT
d_call: .
v_call: TRBV18
j_call: TRBJ1-3
clone_size: .

cdr3_aa: CAISRTGGFGTDTQYF
cdr3_nt: TGTGCCATCAGCCGGACAGGGGGGTTCGGGACAGATACGCAGTATTTT
d_call: TRBD1
v_call: TRBV10-3
j_call: TRBJ2-3
clone_size: .

cdr3_aa: CASSYLAGGGGEQFF
cdr3_nt: TGTGCCAGCAGCTACCTAGCGGGAGGGGGTGGTGAGCAGTTCTTC
d_call: TRBD2
v_call: TRBV11-2
j_call: TRBJ2-1
clone_size: .

cdr3_aa: CASSPLPGGPGLFYEQYF
cdr3_nt: TGTGCCAGCTCACCACTACCGGGAGGGCCTGGTTTATTCTACGAGCAGTACTTC
d_call: TRBD2
v_call: TRBV18
j_call: TRBJ2-7
clone_size: .

cdr3_aa: CASSQAGANYGYTF
cdr3_nt: TGCGCCAGCAGCCAAGCAGGGGCTAACTATGGCTACACCTTC
d_call: .
v_call: TRBV4-1
j_call: TRBJ1-2
clone_size: .

cdr3_aa: CASSIGQGSNQPQHF
cdr3_nt: TGTGCCAGTAGTATTGGACAGGGGAGCAATCAGCCCCAGCATTTT
d_call: TRBD1
v_call: TRBV19
j_call: TRBJ1-5
clone_size: .

cdr3_aa: CASSGAGTGVKDTQYF
cdr3_nt: TGTGCCAGCAGTGGGGCCGGGACAGGGGTGAAGGATACGCAGTATTTT
d_call: TRBD1
v_call: TRBV28
j_call: TRBJ2-3
clone_size: .

cdr3_aa: CASSQAGMYGYTF
cdr3_nt: TGTGCCAGCAGCCAAGCGGGGATGTATGGCTACACCTTC
d_call: .
v_call: TRBV4-2
j_call: TRBJ1-2
clone_size: .

cdr3_aa: CASSDPGWGGTDTQYF
cdr3_nt: TGCGCCAGCAGTGATCCAGGCTGGGGGGGAACAGATACGCAGTATTTT
d_call: TRBD2
v_call: TRBV10-2
j_call: TRBJ2-3
clone_size: .

cdr3_aa: CASSLRARGGNQPQHF
cdr3_nt: TGTGCCAGCAGCTTACGGGCCAGGGGCGGCAATCAGCCCCAGCATTTT
d_call: .
v_call: TRBV7-8
j_call: TRBJ1-5
clone_size: .

cdr3_aa: CAITRDPGANVLTF
cdr3_nt: TGTGCCATAACACGGGATCCTGGGGCCAACGTCCTGACTTTC
d_call: .
v_call: TRBV10-3
j_call: TRBJ2-6
clone_size: .

cdr3_aa: CASSPPDRPFEYF
cdr3_nt: TGTGCCAGCAGCCCCCCGGACAGGCCTTTTGAGTACTTC
d_call: TRBD1
v_call: TRBV11-2
j_call: TRBJ2-7
clone_size: .

cdr3_aa: CASSRRDLSYEQYF
cdr3_nt: TGTGCCAGCTCACGGAGGGACCTCTCCTACGAGCAGTACTTC
d_call: .
v_call: TRBV18
j_call: TRBJ2-7
clone_size: once

cdr3_aa: CASSYGTGGPDTQYF
cdr3_nt: TGTGCCAGCAGTTACGGGACAGGGGGCCCAGATACGCAGTATTTT
d_call: TRBD1
v_call: TRBV6-6
j_call: TRBJ2-3
clone_size: .

cdr3_aa: CASSFPGLGGEADTQYF
cdr3_nt: TGTGCCAGCAGCTTCCCGGGACTAGGGGGGGAGGCAGATACGCAGTATTTT
d_call: TRBD2
v_call: TRBV5-4
j_call: TRBJ2-3
clone_size: .

cdr3_aa: CASRLRGYVLTF
cdr3_nt: TGCGCCAGCAGGCTAAGGGGGTACGTCCTGACTTTC
d_call: .
v_call: TRBV4-1
j_call: TRBJ2-6
clone_size: once

cdr3_aa: CASTSGEGSYNEQFF
cdr3_nt: TGTGCCAGCACCAGTGGGGAGGGCTCCTACAATGAGCAGTTCTTC
d_call: TRBD2
v_call: TRBV6-5
j_call: TRBJ2-1
clone_size: .

cdr3_aa: CASSFRQGLTDTQYF
cdr3_nt: TGTGCCAGCAGTTTTAGACAGGGTCTCACAGATACGCAGTATTTT
d_call: TRBD1
v_call: TRBV2
j_call: TRBJ2-3
clone_size: .

cdr3_aa: CASSPGDSQETQYF
cdr3_nt: TGTGCCAGCAGCCCGGGGGACAGCCAAGAGACCCAGTACTTC
d_call: .
v_call: TRBV5-4
j_call: TRBJ2-5
clone_size: .

cdr3_aa: CASSPGQGPAPEAFF
cdr3_nt: TGTGCCAGCAGCCCTGGACAGGGGCCAGCCCCGGAAGCTTTCTTT
d_call: TRBD1
v_call: TRBV7-6
j_call: TRBJ1-1
clone_size: .

cdr3_aa: CASGLRLSTGELFF
cdr3_nt: TGTGCTAGTGGTTTGCGTCTTTCCACCGGGGAGCTGTTTTTT
d_call: .
v_call: TRBV12-5
j_call: TRBJ2-2
clone_size: .

cdr3_aa: CASKETSYDEQYF
cdr3_nt: TGTGCCAGCAAAGAGACTAGCTACGACGAGCAGTACTTC
d_call: .
v_call: TRBV21-1
j_call: TRBJ2-7
clone_size: .

cdr3_aa: CASSLAGVNNYGYTF
cdr3_nt: TGTGCCAGCAGTTTAGCAGGGGTTAATAACTATGGCTACACCTTC
d_call: .
v_call: TRBV28
j_call: TRBJ1-2
clone_size: .

cdr3_aa: CASSLVEDEQFF
cdr3_nt: TGCGCCAGCAGCTTGGTTGAGGATGAGCAGTTCTTC
d_call: .
v_call: TRBV5-1
j_call: TRBJ2-1
clone_size: .

cdr3_aa: CASGSLYQPQHF
cdr3_nt: TGTGCTAGTGGTTCTCTGTATCAGCCCCAGCATTTT
d_call: .
v_call: TRBV12-5
j_call: TRBJ1-5
clone_size: .

cdr3_aa: CASSYRGRWTGELFF
cdr3_nt: TGTGCCAGCAGTTACCGGGGGAGGTGGACCGGGGAGCTGTTTTTT
d_call: .
v_call: TRBV6-5
j_call: TRBJ2-2
clone_size: .

cdr3_aa: CASSDWQAGGYGYTF
cdr3_nt: TGTGCCAGCAGTGATTGGCAGGCCGGAGGATATGGCTACACCTTC
d_call: .
v_call: TRBV2
j_call: TRBJ1-2
clone_size: .

cdr3_aa: CASSPTIAGDGYTF
cdr3_nt: TGTGCCAGCAGCCCCACGATCGCGGGGGATGGCTACACCTTC
d_call: .
v_call: TRBV2
j_call: TRBJ1-2
clone_size: .

cdr3_aa: CASSPRVGFYEQYF
cdr3_nt: TGTGCCAGCAGCCCTCGGGTGGGTTTCTACGAGCAGTACTTC
d_call: .
v_call: TRBV7-2
j_call: TRBJ2-7
clone_size: .

cdr3_aa: CASSLLQGEAFF
cdr3_nt: TGTGCCAGCAGTTTACTGCAGGGGGAGGCTTTCTTT
d_call: TRBD1
v_call: TRBV27
j_call: TRBJ1-1
clone_size: .

cdr3_aa: CASSLGPPGYEQYF
cdr3_nt: TGTGCCAGCAGCTTGGGCCCCCCGGGCTACGAGCAGTACTTC
d_call: .
v_call: TRBV5-5
j_call: TRBJ2-7
clone_size: .

cdr3_aa: CASSLAGGQPQHF
cdr3_nt: TGTGCCAGCAGCTTAGCGGGGGGTCAGCCCCAGCATTTT
d_call: .
v_call: TRBV7-2
j_call: TRBJ1-5
clone_size: .

cdr3_aa: CASSHPGLAYNEQFF
cdr3_nt: TGTGCCAGCAGCCACCCGGGACTAGCGTACAATGAGCAGTTCTTC
d_call: TRBD2
v_call: TRBV7-2
j_call: TRBJ2-1
clone_size: .

cdr3_aa: CASTLEARYQTQYF
cdr3_nt: TGTGCCAGCACCTTAGAGGCTAGGTACCAGACCCAGTACTTC
d_call: .
v_call: TRBV2
j_call: TRBJ2-5
clone_size: .

cdr3_aa: CASRVGGGGYNSPLHF
cdr3_nt: TGTGCCAGCAGGGTCGGCGGGGGCGGATATAATTCACCCCTCCACTTT
d_call: .
v_call: TRBV6-6
j_call: TRBJ1-6
clone_size: .

cdr3_aa: CASSDGLAGGLLGEQYF
cdr3_nt: TGTGCCAGCAGTGACGGACTAGCGGGAGGGCTTCTTGGAGAGCAGTACTTC
d_call: TRBD2
v_call: TRBV6-1
j_call: TRBJ2-7
clone_size: .